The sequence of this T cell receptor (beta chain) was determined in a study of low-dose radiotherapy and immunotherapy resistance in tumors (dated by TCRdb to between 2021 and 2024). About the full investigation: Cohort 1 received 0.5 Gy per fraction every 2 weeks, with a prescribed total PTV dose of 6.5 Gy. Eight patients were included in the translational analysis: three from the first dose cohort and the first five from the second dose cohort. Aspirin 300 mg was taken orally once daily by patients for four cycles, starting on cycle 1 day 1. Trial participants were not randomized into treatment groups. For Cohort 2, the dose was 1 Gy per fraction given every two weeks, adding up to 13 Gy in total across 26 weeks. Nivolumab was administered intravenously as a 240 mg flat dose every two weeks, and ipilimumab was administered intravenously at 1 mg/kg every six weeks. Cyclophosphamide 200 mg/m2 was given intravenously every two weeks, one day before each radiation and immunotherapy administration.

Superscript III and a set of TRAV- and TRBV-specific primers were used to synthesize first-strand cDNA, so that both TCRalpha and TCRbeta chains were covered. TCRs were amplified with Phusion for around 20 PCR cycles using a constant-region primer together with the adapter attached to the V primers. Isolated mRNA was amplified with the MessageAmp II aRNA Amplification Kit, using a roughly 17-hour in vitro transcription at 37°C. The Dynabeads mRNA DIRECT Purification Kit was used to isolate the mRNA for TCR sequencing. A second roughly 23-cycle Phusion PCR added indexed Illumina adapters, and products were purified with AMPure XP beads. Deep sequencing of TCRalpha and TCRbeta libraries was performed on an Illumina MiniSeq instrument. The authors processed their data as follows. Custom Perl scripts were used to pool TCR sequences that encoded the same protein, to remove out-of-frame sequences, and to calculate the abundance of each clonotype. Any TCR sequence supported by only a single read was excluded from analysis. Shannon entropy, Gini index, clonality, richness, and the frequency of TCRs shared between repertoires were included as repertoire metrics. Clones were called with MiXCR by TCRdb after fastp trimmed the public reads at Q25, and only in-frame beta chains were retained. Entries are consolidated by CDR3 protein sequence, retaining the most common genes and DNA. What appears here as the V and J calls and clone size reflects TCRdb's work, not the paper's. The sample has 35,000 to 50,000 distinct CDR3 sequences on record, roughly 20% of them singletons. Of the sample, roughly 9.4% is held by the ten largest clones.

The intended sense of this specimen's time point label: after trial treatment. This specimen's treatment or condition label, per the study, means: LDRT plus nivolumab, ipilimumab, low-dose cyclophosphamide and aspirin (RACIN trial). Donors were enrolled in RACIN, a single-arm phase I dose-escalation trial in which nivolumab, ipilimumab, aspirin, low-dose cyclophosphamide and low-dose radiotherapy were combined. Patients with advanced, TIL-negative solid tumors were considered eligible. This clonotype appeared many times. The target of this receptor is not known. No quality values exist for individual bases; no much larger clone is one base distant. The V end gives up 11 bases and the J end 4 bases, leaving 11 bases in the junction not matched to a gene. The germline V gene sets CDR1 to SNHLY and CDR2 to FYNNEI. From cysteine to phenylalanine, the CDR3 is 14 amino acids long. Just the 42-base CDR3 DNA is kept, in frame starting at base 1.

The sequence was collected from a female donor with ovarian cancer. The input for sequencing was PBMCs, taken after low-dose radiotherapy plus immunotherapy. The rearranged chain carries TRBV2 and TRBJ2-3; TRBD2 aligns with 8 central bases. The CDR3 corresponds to CAGWSGSGADTQYF. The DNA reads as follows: TGTGCCGGCTGGAGCGGGAGTGGGGCAGATACGCAGTATTTT.